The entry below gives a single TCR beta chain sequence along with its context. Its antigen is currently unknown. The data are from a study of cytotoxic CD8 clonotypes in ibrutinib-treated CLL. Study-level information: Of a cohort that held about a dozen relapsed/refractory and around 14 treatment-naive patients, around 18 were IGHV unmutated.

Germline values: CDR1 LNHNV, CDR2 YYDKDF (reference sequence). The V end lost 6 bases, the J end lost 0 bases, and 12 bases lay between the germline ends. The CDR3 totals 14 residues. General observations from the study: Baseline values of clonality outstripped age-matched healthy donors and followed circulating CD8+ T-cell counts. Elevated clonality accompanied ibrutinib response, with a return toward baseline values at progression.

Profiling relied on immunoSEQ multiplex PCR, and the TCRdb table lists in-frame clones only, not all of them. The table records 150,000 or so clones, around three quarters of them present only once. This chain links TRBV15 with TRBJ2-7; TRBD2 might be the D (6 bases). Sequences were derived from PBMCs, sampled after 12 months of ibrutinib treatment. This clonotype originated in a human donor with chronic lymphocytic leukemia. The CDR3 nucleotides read TGTGCCACCAGTCTCGGGGAGGTCTCCTACGAGCAGTACTTC. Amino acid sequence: CATSLGEVSYEQYF.